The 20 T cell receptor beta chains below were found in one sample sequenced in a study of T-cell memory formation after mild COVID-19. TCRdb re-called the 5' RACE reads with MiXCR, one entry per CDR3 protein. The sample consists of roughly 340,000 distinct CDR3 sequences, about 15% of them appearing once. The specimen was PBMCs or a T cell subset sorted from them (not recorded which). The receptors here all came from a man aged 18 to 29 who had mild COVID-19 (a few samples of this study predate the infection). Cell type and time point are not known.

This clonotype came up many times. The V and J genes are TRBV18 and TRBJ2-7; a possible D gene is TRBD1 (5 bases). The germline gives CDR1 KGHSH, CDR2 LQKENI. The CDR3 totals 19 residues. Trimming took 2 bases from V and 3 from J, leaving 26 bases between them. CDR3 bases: TGTGCCAGCTCACCATCCCTCAGACGAAGCGACGGACAACTCTACGAGCAGTACGTC. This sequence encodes CASSPSLRRSDGQLYEQYV.

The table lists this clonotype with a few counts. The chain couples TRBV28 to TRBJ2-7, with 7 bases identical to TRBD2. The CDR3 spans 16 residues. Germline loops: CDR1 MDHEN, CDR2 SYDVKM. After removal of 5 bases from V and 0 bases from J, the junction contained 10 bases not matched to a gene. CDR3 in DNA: TGTGCCAGCAGTCGCGTTGGGCGGGGGAGCTCCTACGAGCAGTACTTC. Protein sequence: CASSRVGRGSSYEQYF.

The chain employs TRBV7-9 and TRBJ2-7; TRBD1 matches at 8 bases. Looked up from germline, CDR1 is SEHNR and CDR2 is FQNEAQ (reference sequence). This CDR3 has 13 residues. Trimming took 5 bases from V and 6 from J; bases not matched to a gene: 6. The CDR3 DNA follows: TGTGCCAGCAGCCCGAAGACAGGGGTCGAGCAGTACTTC. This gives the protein CASSPKTGVEQYF.

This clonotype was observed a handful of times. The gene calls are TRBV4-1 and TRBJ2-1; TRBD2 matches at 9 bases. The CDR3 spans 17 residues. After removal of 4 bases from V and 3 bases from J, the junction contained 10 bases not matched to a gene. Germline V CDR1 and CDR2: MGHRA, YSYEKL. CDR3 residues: CASSLSRAGGVYNEQFF. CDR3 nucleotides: TGCGCCAGCAGCCTTTCAAGGGCGGGGGGGGTCTACAATGAGCAGTTCTTC.

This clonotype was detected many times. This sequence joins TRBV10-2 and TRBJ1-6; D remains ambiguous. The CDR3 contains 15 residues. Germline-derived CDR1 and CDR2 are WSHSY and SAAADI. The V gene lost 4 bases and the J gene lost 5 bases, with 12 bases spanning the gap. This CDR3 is CASSVLAPNNSPLHF. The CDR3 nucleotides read TGCGCCAGCAGTGTTCTTGCACCCAATAATTCACCCCTCCACTTT.

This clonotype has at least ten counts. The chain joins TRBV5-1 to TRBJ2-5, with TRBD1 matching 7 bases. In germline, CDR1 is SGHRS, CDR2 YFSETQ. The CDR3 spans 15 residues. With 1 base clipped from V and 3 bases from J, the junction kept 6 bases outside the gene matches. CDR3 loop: CASSLTGTAEETQYF. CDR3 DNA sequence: TGCGCCAGCAGCTTGACCGGGACAGCCGAAGAGACCCAGTACTTC.

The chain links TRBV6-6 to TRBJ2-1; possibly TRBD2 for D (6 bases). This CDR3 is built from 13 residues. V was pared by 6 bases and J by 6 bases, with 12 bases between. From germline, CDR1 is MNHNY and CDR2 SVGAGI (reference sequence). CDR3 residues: CASSPRAGNEQFF. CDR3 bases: TGTGCCAGCAGCCCCCGAGCGGGCAATGAGCAGTTCTTC.

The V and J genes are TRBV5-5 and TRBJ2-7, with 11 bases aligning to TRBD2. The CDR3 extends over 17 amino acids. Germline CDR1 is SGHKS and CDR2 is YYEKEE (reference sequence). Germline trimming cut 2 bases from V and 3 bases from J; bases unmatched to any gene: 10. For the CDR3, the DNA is TGTGCCAGCAGCTTCCTAGCGGGGGGCCCTTCCGGCTACGAGCAGTACTTC. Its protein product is CASSFLAGGPSGYEQYF.

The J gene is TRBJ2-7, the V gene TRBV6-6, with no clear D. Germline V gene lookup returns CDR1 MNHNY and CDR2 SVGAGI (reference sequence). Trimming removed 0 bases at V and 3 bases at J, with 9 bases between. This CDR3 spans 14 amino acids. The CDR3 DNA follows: TGTGCCAGCAGTTACTCATCAAAAATCTACGAGCAGTACTTC. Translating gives CASSYSSKIYEQYF.

Here the CDR3 DNA reads TGCAGCCTCATTAAAGGGGGTACGGGACTCCAAGAGACCCAGTACTTC. It translates to CSLIKGGTGLQETQYF. The chain employs TRBV20-1 and TRBJ2-5; D is possibly TRBD1 or TRBD2 (6 bases each). The CDR3 extends over 16 amino acids. In germline, CDR1 is DFQATT, CDR2 SNEGSKA (reference sequence).

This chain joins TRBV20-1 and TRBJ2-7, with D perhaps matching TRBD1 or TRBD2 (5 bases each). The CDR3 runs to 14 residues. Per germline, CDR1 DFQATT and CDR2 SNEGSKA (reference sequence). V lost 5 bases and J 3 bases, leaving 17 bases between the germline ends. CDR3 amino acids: CSADRPGTLYEQYV. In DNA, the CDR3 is TGCAGTGCTGACAGACCCGGGACCCTCTACGAGCAGTACGTC.

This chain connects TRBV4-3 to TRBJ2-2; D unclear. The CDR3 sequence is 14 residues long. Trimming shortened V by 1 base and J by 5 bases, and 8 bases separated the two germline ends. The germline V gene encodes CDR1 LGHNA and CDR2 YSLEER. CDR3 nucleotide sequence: TGCGCCAGCAGCCAAGTGTGGGATACCGGGGAGCTGTTTTTT. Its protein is CASSQVWDTGELFF.

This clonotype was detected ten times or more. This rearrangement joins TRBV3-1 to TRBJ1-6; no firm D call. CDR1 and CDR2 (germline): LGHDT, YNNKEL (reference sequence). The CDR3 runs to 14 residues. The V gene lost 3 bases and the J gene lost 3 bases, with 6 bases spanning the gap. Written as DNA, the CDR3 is TGTGCCAGCAGCCATGCGGGCTATAATTCACCCCTCCACTTT. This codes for CASSHAGYNSPLHF.

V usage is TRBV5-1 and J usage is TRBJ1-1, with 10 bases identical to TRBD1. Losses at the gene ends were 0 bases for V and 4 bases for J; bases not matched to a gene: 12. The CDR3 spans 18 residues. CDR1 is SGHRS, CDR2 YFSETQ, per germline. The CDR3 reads CASSLDRRQGALGTEAFF. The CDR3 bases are TGCGCCAGCAGCTTGGACCGTAGACAGGGGGCGCTTGGCACTGAAGCTTTCTTT.

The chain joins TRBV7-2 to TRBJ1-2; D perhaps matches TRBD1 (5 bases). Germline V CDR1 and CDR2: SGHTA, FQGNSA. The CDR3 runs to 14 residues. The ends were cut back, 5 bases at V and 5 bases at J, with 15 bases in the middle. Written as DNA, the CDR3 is TGTGCCAGCAGCACACGCAGGGTTCGGTATGGCTACACCTTC. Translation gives CASSTRRVRYGYTF.

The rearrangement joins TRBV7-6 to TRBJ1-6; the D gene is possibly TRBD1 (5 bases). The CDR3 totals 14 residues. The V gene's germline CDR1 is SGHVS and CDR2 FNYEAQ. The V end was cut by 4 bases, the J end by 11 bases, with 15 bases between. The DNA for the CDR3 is TGTGCCAGCAGCTCACGGGACCCTAGAGCACCCCTCCACTTT. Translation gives CASSSRDPRAPLHF.

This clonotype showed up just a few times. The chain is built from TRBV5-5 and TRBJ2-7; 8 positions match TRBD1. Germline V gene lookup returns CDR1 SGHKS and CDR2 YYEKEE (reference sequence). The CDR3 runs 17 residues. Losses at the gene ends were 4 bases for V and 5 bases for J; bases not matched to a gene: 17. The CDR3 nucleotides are TGTGCCAGCAGCCCGGTCCCCAGGGGGCATTTTTCAAACGAGCAGTACTTC. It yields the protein CASSPVPRGHFSNEQYF. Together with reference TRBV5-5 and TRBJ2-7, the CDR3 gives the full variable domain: DAGVTQSPTHLIKTRGQQVTLRCSPISGHKSVSWYQQVLGQGPQFIFQYYEKEERGRGNFPDRFSARQFPNYSSELNVNALLLGDSALYLCASSPVPRGHFSNEQYFGPGTRLTVT.

The DNA of the CDR3 is TGTGCCAGCAGCACCACCGGGGAGCTGTTTTTT. Translation: CASSTTGELFF. The V and J genes are TRBV11-1 and TRBJ2-2; D not certain. Trimming stripped 5 bases from V and 4 bases from J, with 2 bases between. This CDR3 has 11 amino acids. Per the germline V gene, CDR1 is SGHAT and CDR2 is FQDESV (reference sequence).

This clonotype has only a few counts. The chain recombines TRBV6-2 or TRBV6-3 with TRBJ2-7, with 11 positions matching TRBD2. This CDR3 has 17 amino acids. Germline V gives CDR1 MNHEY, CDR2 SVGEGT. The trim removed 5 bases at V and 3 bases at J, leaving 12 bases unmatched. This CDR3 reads CASSAARTSGSYYEQYF. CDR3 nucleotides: TGTGCCAGCAGTGCGGCCCGAACTAGCGGGAGCTACTACGAGCAGTACTTC.

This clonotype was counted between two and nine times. CDR3 loop: CASSLEVGDIQYF. The CDR3 nucleotides read TGTGCCAGCAGCTTAGAGGTTGGGGACATTCAGTACTTC. This chain connects TRBV11-3 to TRBJ2-4; D is uncertain. This CDR3 region has 13 residues. V lost 0 bases and J lost 8, with 8 bases in between. CDR1 and CDR2 from the germline V gene are SGHNT and YENEEA.